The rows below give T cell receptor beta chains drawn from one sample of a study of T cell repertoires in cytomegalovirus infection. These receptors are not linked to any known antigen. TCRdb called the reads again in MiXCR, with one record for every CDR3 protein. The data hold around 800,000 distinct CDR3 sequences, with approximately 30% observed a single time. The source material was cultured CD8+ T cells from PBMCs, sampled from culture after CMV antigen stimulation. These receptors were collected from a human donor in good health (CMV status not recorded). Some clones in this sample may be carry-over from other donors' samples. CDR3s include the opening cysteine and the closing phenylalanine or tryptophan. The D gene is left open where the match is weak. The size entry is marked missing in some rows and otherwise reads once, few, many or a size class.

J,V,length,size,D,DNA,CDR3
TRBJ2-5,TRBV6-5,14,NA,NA,TGTGCCAGCAGTTACGGGGCTAGGGGAGAGACCCAGTACTTC,CASSYGARGETQYF
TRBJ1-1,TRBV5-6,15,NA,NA,TGTGCCAGCAGCTCCGACGGGGGTCCCTTTGGTGAAGCTTTCTTT,CASSSDGGPFGEAFF
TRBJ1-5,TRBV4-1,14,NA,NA,TGCGCCAGCAGCCAAGGGGCAGGGTCTTCGGCCCAGCATTTT,CASSQGAGSSAQHF
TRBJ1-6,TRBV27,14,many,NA,TGTGCCAGCAGTTTTGGGACGGAAAATTCACCCCTCCACTTT,CASSFGTENSPLHF
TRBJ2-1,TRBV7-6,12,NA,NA,TGTGCCAGCAGCTTCCAGGGCAGTGAGCAGTTCTTC,CASSFQGSEQFF
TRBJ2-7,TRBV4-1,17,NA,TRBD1,TGCGCCAGCAGCCAAGGAGGTGGGACAGGGGGGTCGCACGAGCAGTACTTC,CASSQGGGTGGSHEQYF
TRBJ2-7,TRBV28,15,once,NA,TGTGCCAGCAGTCAACCCTACGGCGGCTCCTACGAGCAGTACTTC,CASSQPYGGSYEQYF
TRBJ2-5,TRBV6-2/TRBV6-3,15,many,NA,TGTGCCAGCAGCCCCTCTTCCAAGGCCCAAGAGACCCAGTACTTC,CASSPSSKAQETQYF
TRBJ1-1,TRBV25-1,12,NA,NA,TGTGCCAGCAGTGATCCCCGGACAGAAGCTTTCTTT,CASSDPRTEAFF
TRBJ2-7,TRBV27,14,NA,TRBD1,TGTGCCAGCAGCTTCCGGGACAGGGGGTACGAGCAGTACTTC,CASSFRDRGYEQYF
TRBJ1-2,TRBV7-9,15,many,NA,TGTGCCAGCAGCAACACCAACGGAGCTAACTATGGCTACACCTTC,CASSNTNGANYGYTF
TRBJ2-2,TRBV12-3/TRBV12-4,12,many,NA,TGTGCCAGCAGCTTCTTAGCCGGGGAGCTGTTTTTT,CASSFLAGELFF
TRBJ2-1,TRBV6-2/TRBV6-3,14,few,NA,TGTGCCAGCAGTCAGACGAGCTCCTACAATGAGCAGTTCTTC,CASSQTSSYNEQFF
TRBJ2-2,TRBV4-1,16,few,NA,TGCGCCAGCAGCCAAGGGGGCCAGGGGTACACCGGGGAGCTGTTTTTT,CASSQGGQGYTGELFF
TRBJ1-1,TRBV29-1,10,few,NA,TGCAGCGTTGACGTTTTTGGAGCTTTCTTT,CSVDVFGAFF
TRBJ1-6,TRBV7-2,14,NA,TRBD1,TGTGCCACCAGGGACAGCTCCTATAATTCACCCCTCCACTTT,CATRDSSYNSPLHF
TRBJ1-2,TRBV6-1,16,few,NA,TGTGCCAGCAGTGAAGCGGGTGCGGGGGATTTGATTGACTACACCTTC,CASSEAGAGDLIDYTF
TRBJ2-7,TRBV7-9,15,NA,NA,TGTGCCAGCAGCTTAGGAGGGTTAGGGAACTACGAGCAGTACTTC,CASSLGGLGNYEQYF
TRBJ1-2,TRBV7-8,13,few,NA,TGTGCCAGCAGCTTTTCGCGGGGTCCGGAGGGGACCTTC,CASSFSRGPEGTF
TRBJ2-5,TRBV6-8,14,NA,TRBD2,TGTGCCAGCAGCGGACTAGCGCGCCAAGAGACCCAGTACTTC,CASSGLARQETQYF
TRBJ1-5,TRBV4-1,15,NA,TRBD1,TGCGCCAGCAGCCAAGTAGGGGGCGCCAATCAGCCCCAGCATTTT,CASSQVGGANQPQHF
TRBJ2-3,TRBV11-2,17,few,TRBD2,TGTGCCAGCAGCTTAGACGGGACTAGCGGCCACACAGATACGCAGTATTTT,CASSLDGTSGHTDTQYF
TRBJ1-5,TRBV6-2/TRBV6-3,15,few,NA,TGTGCCAGCAGGCCAGCGGAATATAGCAATCAGCCCCAGCATTTT,CASRPAEYSNQPQHF
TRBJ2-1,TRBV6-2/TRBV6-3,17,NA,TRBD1,TGTGCCAGCAGTACCCCCTACAGACAGGGGAACTACAATGAGCAGTTCTTC,CASSTPYRQGNYNEQFF
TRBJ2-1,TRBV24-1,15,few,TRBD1,TGTGCCACCAGTGATTTGAAGGGGGCGCCTAGGGAGCAGTTCTTC,CATSDLKGAPREQFF
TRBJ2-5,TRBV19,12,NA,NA,TGTGCCAGTAGTATGGACGAAGAGACCCAGTACTTC,CASSMDEETQYF
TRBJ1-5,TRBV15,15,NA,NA,TGTGCCACCAGCAGAGATAACAGCTTGGGTCAGCCCCAGCATTTT,CATSRDNSLGQPQHF
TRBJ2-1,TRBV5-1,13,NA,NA,TGCGCCAGCAGCTTATACTCAGAGGGTGAGCAGTTCTTC,CASSLYSEGEQFF
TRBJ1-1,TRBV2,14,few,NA,TGTGCCAGCAGTGGGAGGGGAAAGAACACTGAAGCTTTCTTT,CASSGRGKNTEAFF
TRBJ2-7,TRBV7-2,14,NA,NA,TGTACCAGCAGCCCCAAGGGAGGCATCTACGAGCAGTACTTC,CTSSPKGGIYEQYF
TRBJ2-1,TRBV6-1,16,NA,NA,TGTGCCAGCAGTGAAGCGCTAGGGGTGGAGGCCTATGAGCAGTTCTTC,CASSEALGVEAYEQFF
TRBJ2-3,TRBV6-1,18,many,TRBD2,TGTGCCAGCAGGAAGGAAATAGCGGGGGGCCTTAGCACAGATACGCAGTATTTT,CASRKEIAGGLSTDTQYF
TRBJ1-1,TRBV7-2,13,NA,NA,TGTGCCAGCAGCCTGGCGGCTCGGTCTGAAGCTTTCTTT,CASSLAARSEAFF
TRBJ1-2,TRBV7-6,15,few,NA,TGTGCCAGCAGCTTAAACCAGGGTTCAGTTAATGGCTACACCTTC,CASSLNQGSVNGYTF
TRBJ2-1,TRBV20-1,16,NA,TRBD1,TGCAGTGCTAGCAAACCGGGACAGGGTTCCTACAATGAGCAGTTCTTC,CSASKPGQGSYNEQFF
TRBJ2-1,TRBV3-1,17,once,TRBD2,TGTGCCAGCAGCCCCCCAAGGGCGGGGGGGCATTTCTATGAGCAGTTCTTC,CASSPPRAGGHFYEQFF
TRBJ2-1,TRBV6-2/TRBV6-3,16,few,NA,TGTGCCAGCAGTTACCGGGACCCCCGCTCCTACAATGAGCAGTTCTTC,CASSYRDPRSYNEQFF
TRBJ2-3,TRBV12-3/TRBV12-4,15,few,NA,TGTGCCAGCAGGTCGGACGGAGGTAGCACAGATACGCAGTATTTT,CASRSDGGSTDTQYF
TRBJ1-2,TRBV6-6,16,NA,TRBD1,TGTGCCAGCAGCCCCCGAGCAGGGGGCTATTCCTATGGCTACACCTTC,CASSPRAGGYSYGYTF
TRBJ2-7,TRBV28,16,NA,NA,TGTGCCAGCAGTTTTGGTGCCGTGGATTACTCCTACGAGCAGTACTTC,CASSFGAVDYSYEQYF
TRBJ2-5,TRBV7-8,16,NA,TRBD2,TGTGCCAGCAGCTCAGGGTTGGGAGGGCCTCAAGAGACCCAGTACTTC,CASSSGLGGPQETQYF
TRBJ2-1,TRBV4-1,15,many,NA,TGCGCCAGCAGCCAAGAGACCAGCCCCTACAATGAGCAGTTCTTC,CASSQETSPYNEQFF
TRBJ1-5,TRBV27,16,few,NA,TGTGCCAGCAGTTTAAGAGGGCAAGGTCCGAATCAGCCCCAGCATTTT,CASSLRGQGPNQPQHF
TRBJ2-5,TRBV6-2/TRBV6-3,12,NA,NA,TGTGCCAGCAGTTCCGACGGGGAGACCCAGTACTTC,CASSSDGETQYF
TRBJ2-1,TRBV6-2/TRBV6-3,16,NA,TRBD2,TGTGCCAGCAGTTACTCGGGCGGGGGCTCCTACAATGAGCAGTTCTTC,CASSYSGGGSYNEQFF
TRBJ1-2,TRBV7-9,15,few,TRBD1,TGTGCCAGCAGCGGGGGACAGCTTAACTCCTATGGCTACACCTTC,CASSGGQLNSYGYTF
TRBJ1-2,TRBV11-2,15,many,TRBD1,TGTGCCAGCAGCCGGGGACAGGGGGCTAACTATGGCTACACCTTC,CASSRGQGANYGYTF
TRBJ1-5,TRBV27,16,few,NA,TGTGCCAGCAGTCCCTCTTCAGGGGATAGCAATCAGCCCCAGCATTTT,CASSPSSGDSNQPQHF
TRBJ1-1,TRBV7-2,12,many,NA,TGTGCCAGCAGCTCGGGGGGTGATGAAGCTTTCTTT,CASSSGGDEAFF
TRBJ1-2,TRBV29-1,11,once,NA,TGCAGCGTTGAGCGGACGGATGGCTACACCTTC,CSVERTDGYTF
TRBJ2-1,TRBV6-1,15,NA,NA,TGTGCCAGCAGTTACAAACTAGCCAACTACAATGAGCAGTTCTTC,CASSYKLANYNEQFF
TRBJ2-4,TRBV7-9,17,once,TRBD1,TGTGCCAGCAGCTTCTACGACAGGGGGCTAAAGAAAAACATTCAGTACTTC,CASSFYDRGLKKNIQYF
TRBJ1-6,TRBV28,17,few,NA,TGTGCCAGCAGTTTACTGTTTCAGGGGTGGGATAATTCACCCCTCCACTTT,CASSLLFQGWDNSPLHF
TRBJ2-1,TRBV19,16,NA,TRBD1,TGTGCCAGTAGTATTGACAGGGGCCTATCTTACAATGAGCAGTTCTTC,CASSIDRGLSYNEQFF
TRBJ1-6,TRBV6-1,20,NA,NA,TGTGCCAGCAGTGAACGACGGCAGGGAGGTGGGTGGGCCTATAATTCACCCCTCCACTTT,CASSERRQGGGWAYNSPLHF
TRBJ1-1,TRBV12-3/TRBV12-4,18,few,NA,TGTGCCAGCAGTTTAGGTCTGGCAGGGGATATGGGGAACACTGAAGCTTTCTTT,CASSLGLAGDMGNTEAFF
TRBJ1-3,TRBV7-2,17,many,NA,TGTGCCAGCAGCCCTACTCTACAGGTCCACTCTGGAAACACCATATATTTT,CASSPTLQVHSGNTIYF
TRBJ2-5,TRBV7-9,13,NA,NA,TGTGCCAGCAGATGGGGCAGCCAAGAGACCCAGTACTTC,CASRWGSQETQYF
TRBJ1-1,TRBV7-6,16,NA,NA,TGTGCCAGCAGCTTATCCATTGCGGCAGCGAACACTGAAGCTTTCTTT,CASSLSIAAANTEAFF
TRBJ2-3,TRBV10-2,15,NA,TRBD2,TGCGCCAGCAGTGAGACTAGCGGGTACACAGATACGCAGTATTTT,CASSETSGYTDTQYF